This is a list of T cell receptor beta chains from one sample in a study of CD8 T cells in ankylosing spondylitis. TCRdb re-analysed the 5' RACE reads in MiXCR, keeping a single row per CDR3 protein. The table lists about 90,000 distinct CDR3 sequences, 27% of them singletons. The sample consisted of blood, either unsorted or a sorted T cell fraction (not recorded which). The receptors originated from a male donor with ankylosing spondylitis or in good health (not recorded which). CDR3s include the opening cysteine and the closing phenylalanine or tryptophan. A D gene is named only where the DNA matches it firmly. Clone size is stated in some rows and not others, as once, few, many or a class when expanded.

d_call clone_size j_call v_call cdr3_nt cdr3_aa
TRBD1 - TRBJ1-1 TRBV29-1 TGCAGCGTTGCCCGGACAGGGGGGGTTACTGAAGCTTTCTTT CSVARTGGVTEAFF
TRBD2 - TRBJ2-1 TRBV5-1 TGCGCCAGCAGGGATCCGGGACTAGCATTTCGAGAGCAGTTCTTC CASRDPGLAFREQFF
- many TRBJ2-7 TRBV29-1 TGCAGCGTTGGGTTTAGCTACGAGCAGTACTTC CSVGFSYEQYF
- few TRBJ2-3 TRBV7-8 TGTGCCAGCAGCTCGGACAGTTCTAGCACAGATACGCAGTATTTT CASSSDSSSTDTQYF
- once TRBJ1-1 TRBV12-3/TRBV12-4 TGTGCCAGCAACCCCGGGGGCCGCACTGAAGCTTTCTTT CASNPGGRTEAFF
- few TRBJ2-7 TRBV5-1 TGCGCCAGCAGCTTGGGCGGGGATACCTACGAGCAGTACTTC CASSLGGDTYEQYF
- - TRBJ2-2 TRBV7-7 TGTGCCAGCAGCTCCAGGGTCTCGGGGACCGGGGAGCTGTTTTTT CASSSRVSGTGELFF
- - TRBJ2-7 TRBV20-1 TGCAGTGCGCGGGACAGATTCTACGAGCAGTACTTC CSARDRFYEQYF
- many TRBJ2-5 TRBV7-3 TGTGCCAGCAGCCCGGGTGGGCTACTAGAGACCCAGTACTTC CASSPGGLLETQYF
TRBD2 - TRBJ2-1 TRBV7-3 TGTGCCAGCAGCTCCGGACTAGCGGGAGTCGCTGAGCAGTTCTTC CASSSGLAGVAEQFF
- - TRBJ1-1 TRBV27 TGTGCCAGCAGTTTAGCGTGGGGCGGGACTGAAGCTTTCTTT CASSLAWGGTEAFF
- many TRBJ2-7 TRBV20-1 TGCAGTGCTAGAGTACCCGCGGACGAGCAGTACTTC CSARVPADEQYF
TRBD2 - TRBJ2-1 TRBV9 TGTGCCAGCAGCGAAGCCGGGACTAGCAGGTACAATGAGCAGTTCTTC CASSEAGTSRYNEQFF
- - TRBJ1-1 TRBV7-9 TGTGCCAGCAGCTTAGCGTCAGGGAATCAGGCTTTCTTT CASSLASGNQAFF
TRBD1 few TRBJ1-2 TRBV2 TGTGCCACTACGGACAGGGAACTCAGCTTATATGGCTACACCTTC CATTDRELSLYGYTF
TRBD2 - TRBJ2-1 TRBV5-1 TGCGCCAGCAGCTCTAGCGGGAGCGACAATGAGCAGTTCTTC CASSSSGSDNEQFF
TRBD1 - TRBJ1-5 TRBV5-1 TGCGCCAGCAGCTTGGCCGGTCAGGGGGCTGGTCAGCCCCAGCATTTT CASSLAGQGAGQPQHF
- few TRBJ2-3 TRBV5-1 TGCGCCAGCAGATTGGGGGATGCCAGCACAGATACGCAGTATTTT CASRLGDASTDTQYF
TRBD1 - TRBJ2-1 TRBV20-1 TGCAGTGCTGGGGGACAGGGGGGCTACAATGAGCAGTTCTTC CSAGGQGGYNEQFF
- - TRBJ1-2 TRBV14 TGTGCCAGCAGCCCTAAAGTCAGGGAGGGCTATGGCTACACCTTC CASSPKVREGYGYTF
- few TRBJ1-1 TRBV7-9 TGTGCCAGCAGCTCAAATACAGGGAACCGTATAAACACTGAAGCTTTCTTT CASSSNTGNRINTEAFF
- - TRBJ2-3 TRBV20-1 TGCAGTGCGAACGAGGGTGGGACAGATACGCAGTATTTT CSANEGGTDTQYF
TRBD2 few TRBJ2-5 TRBV7-2 TGTGCCAGCAGCTCCTGGACTAGCGGGCGAGAGACCCAGTACTTC CASSSWTSGRETQYF
TRBD1 - TRBJ2-7 TRBV12-3/TRBV12-4 TGTGCCAGCAGTTTTGCAGGGGGCGGCTACGAGCAGTACTTC CASSFAGGGYEQYF
- - TRBJ1-5 TRBV20-1 TGCAGTGCTAGAGATCAGGGGAATCAGCCCCAGCATTTT CSARDQGNQPQHF
- - TRBJ2-3 TRBV3-1 TGTGCCAGCAGCCAAGCCCTTACAGATACGCAGTATTTT CASSQALTDTQYF
TRBD2 - TRBJ2-7 TRBV20-1 TGCAGTGCTTGGACTAGCGGGAGCGAGCAGTACTTC CSAWTSGSEQYF
- few TRBJ2-7 TRBV12-3/TRBV12-4 TGTGCCAGCAGTCTCCTCATGCACGAGCAGTACTTC CASSLLMHEQYF
TRBD1 few TRBJ1-5 TRBV24-1 TGTGCCACCAGTGATCGAAACAGGGGGGGCAATCAGCCCCAGCATTTT CATSDRNRGGNQPQHF
- few TRBJ2-2 TRBV6-5 TGTGCCAGCAGTTACCTTGACCCAGGGGGAGGTACCGGGGAGCTGTTTTTT CASSYLDPGGGTGELFF
- few TRBJ1-2 TRBV29-1 TGCAGCGTCCTGGACCGATTATCGGATGGCTACACCTTC CSVLDRLSDGYTF
- few TRBJ2-3 TRBV20-1 TGCAGTGCTACCACCTTAGCGGATGGTGCAGATACGCAGTATTTT CSATTLADGADTQYF
- few TRBJ2-5 TRBV5-1 TGCGCCAGCAGCTTTCTTCGTGAGGTTGAAGAGACCCAGTACTTC CASSFLREVEETQYF
TRBD1 - TRBJ1-2 TRBV5-4 TGTGCCAGCAGCTATTATAGGGACAGGGACGATCGCTACACCTTC CASSYYRDRDDRYTF
TRBD1 few TRBJ2-5 TRBV18 TGTGCCAGCTCACCAGACAGGGAAGAGACCCAGTACTTC CASSPDREETQYF
- few TRBJ2-1 TRBV29-1 TGCAGCGTTTCCAGGGGCTCCTACAATGAGCAGTTCTTC CSVSRGSYNEQFF
- - TRBJ2-1 TRBV18 TGTGCCAGCTCACCGGCCTTTCTTTCCTACAATGAGCAGTTCTTC CASSPAFLSYNEQFF
- few TRBJ2-4 TRBV5-1 TGCGCCAGCAGCGTATCAGGGAAAGGGGGCATTCAGTACTTC CASSVSGKGGIQYF
- few TRBJ2-2 TRBV6-5 TGTGCCAGCAGTTACTCGATAGGGTCCGGGGAGCTGTTTTTT CASSYSIGSGELFF
- many TRBJ1-1 TRBV12-3/TRBV12-4 TGTGCCAGCAGTTTAATTGGGAACACTGAAGCTTTCTTT CASSLIGNTEAFF
TRBD1 many TRBJ1-2 TRBV29-1 TGCAGCGTGCGGACAGGGGGTGGCTACACCTTC CSVRTGGGYTF
TRBD1 - TRBJ1-1 TRBV12-3/TRBV12-4 TGTGCCAGCAGTTTAAACTGGGACAGCGACACTGAAGCTTTCTTT CASSLNWDSDTEAFF
- - TRBJ1-2 TRBV5-6 TGTGCCAGCAGTTCCATCCAACCATATGGCTACACCTTC CASSSIQPYGYTF
TRBD1 few TRBJ2-5 TRBV5-1 TGCGCCAGCAGCCACGGGGACAGCAGAGGCGTGACCCAGTACTTC CASSHGDSRGVTQYF
- few TRBJ2-3 TRBV7-3 TGTGCCAGCAGCCTCGCCGCTGTGCGGGGAAGCACAGATACGCAGTATTTT CASSLAAVRGSTDTQYF
- - TRBJ1-5 TRBV12-3/TRBV12-4 TGTGCCAGCAGTTTCGGGGGGGTGACTCAGCCCCAGCATTTT CASSFGGVTQPQHF
- - TRBJ2-7 TRBV5-1 TGCGCCAGCAGCTTGGATCGAGAGTTAACAGGGAATTTCCACGAGCAGTACTTC CASSLDRELTGNFHEQYF
TRBD2 few TRBJ2-7 TRBV7-9 TGTGCCAGCAGAAAGACTACGGGACTAGCGGCTTACGAGCAGTACTTC CASRKTTGLAAYEQYF
TRBD1 - TRBJ2-7 TRBV7-2 TGTGCCAGCAGCTACCGAGGGGACAGGAACGAGCAGTACTTC CASSYRGDRNEQYF
- - TRBJ2-1 TRBV4-1 TGCGCCAGCAGCCTTTTACCGTCCGCCGCCGGGATCAATGAGCAGTTCTTC CASSLLPSAAGINEQFF
TRBD1 - TRBJ2-5 TRBV12-3/TRBV12-4 TGTGCCAGCAGTTCCAACGCTCGTAGGACAGGGCGGCAAGAGACCCAGTACTTC CASSSNARRTGRQETQYF
- - TRBJ1-5 TRBV15 TGTGCCACCAGCAGAGGACAGCCTGAATGGCCCCAGCATTTT CATSRGQPEWPQHF
TRBD1 - TRBJ1-4 TRBV7-2 TGTGCCAGCAGCTTATACGGGACAGGGGTCGAAAAACTGTTTTTT CASSLYGTGVEKLFF
TRBD2 few TRBJ2-3 TRBV7-2 TGTGCCAGCAGCGGTAGCGGGGGTTCAGATACGCAGTATTTT CASSGSGGSDTQYF
- few TRBJ1-2 TRBV7-2 TGTGCCAGCACCAAAGGACCAGGGAATAACTATGGCTACACCTTC CASTKGPGNNYGYTF
- - TRBJ1-1 TRBV7-3 TGTGCCAGCAAACGCGGAGAGAACACTGAAGCTTTCTTT CASKRGENTEAFF
- - TRBJ1-5 TRBV27 TGTGCCAGCAGTTTAAGGGGGGAGTTTAATCAGCCCCAGCATTTT CASSLRGEFNQPQHF
- - TRBJ1-1 TRBV10-3 TGTGCCATCAGTGGGAACAGGGCAGGGACTGAAGCTTTCTTT CAISGNRAGTEAFF